This TCR beta chain originates from a study of blood T cell repertoires in COVID-19. About the research overall: COVID-19 samples collected from the United States, Italy and Spain covered acute and convalescent phases. The cDNA or gDNA used as material had been derived from T cells, B-cell-depleted T cells, or PBMCs.

The CDR3 contains 16 residues. V was pared by 0 bases and J by 3 bases, with 14 bases between. Germline V gene data show CDR1 as SGHRS and CDR2 as YFSETQ. Original analysis: Estimation of nucleated cell counts was performed using reference gene primer amplification. The data were produced by immunoSEQ multiplex PCR, yet TCRdb's version contains in-frame clones alone and is incomplete. V and J calls and clone size are given by that table; D and trimming were obtained from the DNA. There are some 200,000 clones in the sample; just over 85% occur only once, and nearly 4.5% lies in the top ten. Source material: peripheral blood. The TCR comes from a man in his fifties with acute or convalescent COVID-19. The chain has TRBV5-1 and TRBJ2-3, with D tentatively TRBD1 (5 bases). The CDR3 DNA sequence: TGCGCCAGCAGCTTGGGGGCGGATAGGGGAACAGATACGCAGTATTTT. Protein product: CASSLGADRGTDTQYF.